This T cell receptor beta chain was recovered during a study of blood T cell repertoires in COVID-19. Study information: Spain, Italy and the United States supplied samples that represented acute and convalescent COVID-19. In each case, the material was cDNA or gDNA derived from T cells, B-cell-depleted T cells, or PBMCs.

The CDR3 runs 15 residues. The germline V gene has CDR1 SEHNR and CDR2 FQNEAQ (reference sequence). V dropped 7 bases and J dropped 1; count of bases not matched to a gene: 6. The method was immunoSEQ multiplex PCR; TCRdb's version includes in-frame clones alone and lacks a portion of them. The repertoire has about 180,000 clones, under 90% of them found once; the top ten carry about 20%. This TCR came from a person between 65 and 80 years old with COVID-19, enrolled during active disease. The sample taken for sequencing was peripheral blood. The chain links TRBV7-9 to TRBJ2-2; the match to TRBD2 covers 7 bases. The CDR3 here is CASTPGLWNTGELFF. CDR3 coding DNA: TGTGCCAGCACCCCGGGACTATGGAACACCGGGGAGCTGTTTTTT.